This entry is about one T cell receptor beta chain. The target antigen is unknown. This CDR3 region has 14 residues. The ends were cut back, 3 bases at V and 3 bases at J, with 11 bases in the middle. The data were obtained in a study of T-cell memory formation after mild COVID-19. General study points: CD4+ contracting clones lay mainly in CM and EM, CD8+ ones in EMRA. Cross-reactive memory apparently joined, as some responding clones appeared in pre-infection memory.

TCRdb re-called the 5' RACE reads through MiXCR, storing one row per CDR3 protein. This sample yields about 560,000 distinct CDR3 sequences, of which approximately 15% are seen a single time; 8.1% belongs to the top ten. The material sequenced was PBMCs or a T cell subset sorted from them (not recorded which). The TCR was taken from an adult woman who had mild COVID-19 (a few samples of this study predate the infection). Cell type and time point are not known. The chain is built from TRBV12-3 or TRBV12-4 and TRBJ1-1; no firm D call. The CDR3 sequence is CASSFASTYTEAFF. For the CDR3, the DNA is TGTGCCAGCAGTTTCGCCAGTACTTACACTGAAGCTTTCTTT.